The text below deals with one TCR beta chain. The antigen it binds to is not known. Base quality data are lacking; no much larger clone is found one base away. Receptor libraries were prepared by the immunoSEQ multiplex PCR assay. In the source study's methods: A statistical classification framework was built for diagnosing cytomegalovirus status from the catalog of TCR beta chain sequences. TCRdb obtained this table from immuneACCESS and retained in-frame rearrangements with V and J assigned. These tables miss some clones; where compared with another copy, unresolved V genes account for less than half of the shortfall, and the remainder is unexplained. The V and J calls and clone size are taken from that table; D and trimming were inferred from the DNA. This sample lists some 180,000 clones; roughly 86% were detected once. The top ten constitute 6.5% to 7.5% of the sample. This sample was included in a study of cytomegalovirus exposure and HLA in healthy donors (dated by TCRdb to 2015 to 2018). For the wider study: According to a later analysis, one platform produced both the 110 or so validation repertoires and the 550 to 800 repertoires of the first cohort. The aim of the study was to test whether cataloging public T cell receptors could identify signatures of past pathogen exposure. In addition to the first cohort of approximately 650 subjects, a separate validation cohort of approximately 130 different subjects was used. The study combined high-throughput TCR immunosequencing, statistical association of individual TCRs with disease status, and machine learning to predict cytomegalovirus infection status.

From the cysteine up to the phenylalanine, the CDR3 has a length of 15 residues. Just CDR3 DNA is preserved here, 45 bases in frame from base 1. Relative to germline, V is 3 bases shorter and J is 6 bases shorter, with 17 bases between their ends. The germline V gene supplies CDR1 KGHSH and CDR2 LQKENI. Findings and caveats that apply to the study as a whole: Three of the identified cytomegalovirus-associated TCR beta chains were confirmed in vitro to be specific for cytomegalovirus antigens. Most TCR sequences were seen in very few donors, while some public TCRs were found in many individuals. The study gave a list of some 150 TCR beta chains associated with cytomegalovirus. Subsequent analysis determined that TCRs grouped into clusters in the first cohort also showed a tendency toward co-occurrence across the roughly 130 validation repertoires, and about 94% of cluster scores exceeded 0. In both the original and validation cohorts, the classifier was reported to diagnose cytomegalovirus status with high specificity and sensitivity. A later analysis lacked HLA typing for the validation cohort, so it scored co-occurrence in that cohort across all 110 or so repertoires. The authors suggested that the approach could potentially be generalized to other disease states and immunological phenotypes.

The donors were included in the validation cohort of roughly 120 subjects, a group kept apart from the approximately 690-subject first cohort. The chain uses TRBV18 and TRBJ1-2, with the D gene uncertain. This receptor was taken from a man between 25 and 39 years old in good health and CMV-seropositive. The source material was PBMCs. The CDR3 in this case is CASSPSGRPPHGYTF. In nucleotide form, the sequence is TGTGCCAGCTCACCTTCCGGACGGCCCCCCCATGGCTACACCTTC.